This TCR beta chain was identified in a study of blood T cell repertoires in COVID-19. On the study more broadly: Both acute and convalescent COVID-19 samples were obtained from the United States, Italy and Spain. PBMCs, B-cell-depleted T cells, or T cells were the source of the cDNA or gDNA that made up the material.

Those enrolled in Seattle joined during active infection and were followed longitudinally afterward. As processed by the authors: It was from reference gene primer amplification that nucleated cell counts were estimated. The method was immunoSEQ multiplex PCR; TCRdb's version includes in-frame clones alone and lacks a portion of them. That table supplies the V and J calls and clone size; D and trimming were determined from the DNA. The sample yields 300,000 to 400,000 clones, around 87% seen once. The CDR3 loop spans 14 amino acids. The V gene's germline CDR1 is LNHDA and CDR2 SQIVND (reference sequence). V was pared by 3 bases and J by 0 bases, with 8 bases between.

Specimen: peripheral blood. The chain links TRBV19 to TRBJ1-1; no reliable D call. The receptor's source is an older woman with COVID-19, enrolled during active disease. CDR3 in DNA: TGTGCCAGTAGTATTGGCGGCATGAACACTGAAGCTTTCTTT. This encodes CASSIGGMNTEAFF.